Each of the 22 T cell receptor beta chains below was sequenced from the same sample in a study of blood T cell repertoires in COVID-19. The method was immunoSEQ multiplex PCR; TCRdb's version includes in-frame clones alone and lacks a portion of them. This table holds around 250,000 clones, approximately 85% found once. The sequenced sample consisted of PBMCs or T cells enriched from blood (not recorded which). The source of these receptors is a woman aged 45-65 years who had recovered from COVID-19.

The CDR3 reads CATSADRAKTGNTIYF. The CDR3 nucleotides are TGTGCCACCAGCGCCGACAGGGCGAAGACTGGAAACACCATATATTTT. V and J are TRBV15 and TRBJ1-3; 7 nucleotides line up with TRBD1. The trim removed 5 bases at V and 2 bases at J, leaving 9 bases unmatched. Looked up from germline, CDR1 is LNHNV and CDR2 is YYDKDF (reference sequence). CDR3 size: 16 residues.

This rearrangement joins TRBV3-1 (or the pseudogene TRBV3-2) to TRBJ2-1; no clear D. The CDR3 covers 12 residues. Germline CDR1 LGHDT, CDR2 YNNKEL (reference sequence). V was cut by 3 bases and J by 6 bases, with 6 bases left in between. The CDR3 DNA reads TGTGCCAGCAGCCACCTAAGCAATGAGCAGTTCTTC. It specifies CASSHLSNEQFF.

The chain has TRBV2 and TRBJ2-7, with D hard to call. Germline-derived CDR1 and CDR2 are SNHLY and FYNNEI. The CDR3 contains 14 residues. V shed 5 bases and J shed 1 base, with 12 bases lying between them. The CDR3 region is CASSTSPDSYEQYF. CDR3 sequence (DNA): TGTGCCAGCAGTACCTCGCCAGATTCCTACGAGCAGTACTTC.

The chain combines TRBV18 with TRBJ1-6, with TRBD1 matching over 9 bases. The V segment lost 3 bases and the J segment 5 bases; nucleotides outside the gene matches: 8. In germline, CDR1 is KGHSH, CDR2 LQKENI. The CDR3 covers 17 residues. CDR3 nucleotides: TGTGCCAGCTCACCCCTTGGGACAGGGACCAATAATTCACCCCTCCACTTT. Translating it yields CASSPLGTGTNNSPLHF.

V and J are TRBV24-1 and TRBJ2-1; D remains ambiguous. CDR3 size: 12 residues. Trimming removed 8 bases from V and 5 bases from J, with 9 bases in between. Germline values: CDR1 KGHDR, CDR2 SFDVKD. CDR3 DNA sequence: TGTGCCACCATTTCCAACAACAATGAGCAGTTCTTC. Protein product: CATISNNNEQFF.

V and J are TRBV21-1 and TRBJ2-2; the table's D call, TRBD2, was not checked against the DNA. TRBV21-1 is an annotated pseudogene. This CDR3 is 23 amino acids long. As DNA, the CDR3 is TGTGCCAGCAGCAACCGGGACAGCCCCTTGGAGCTAGCGGGCGTTCAGAACACCGGGGAGCTGTTTTTT. Protein product: CASSNRDSPLELAGVQNTGELFF.

The J gene is TRBJ1-1, the V gene TRBV27, with TRBD1 matching over 9 bases. Germline V gives CDR1 MNHEY, CDR2 SMNVEV (reference sequence). The ends lost 1 base at V and 3 bases at J; junction bases unmatched: 6. The CDR3 loop spans 16 amino acids. The DNA for the CDR3 is TGTGCCAGCAGTTTATTCTTCGACAGGGGGGACACTGAAGCTTTCTTT. This gives the protein CASSLFFDRGDTEAFF.

The genes are TRBV11-2 and TRBJ2-3; TRBD2 agrees at 10 bases. The germline V gene encodes CDR1 SGHAT and CDR2 FQNNGV. The V and J ends lost 1 base and 0 bases, in that order; junction bases with no gene match: 4. The CDR3 has 17 residues. CDR3 protein: CASSLGSSGSSTDTQYF. The CDR3 DNA reads TGTGCCAGCAGCTTAGGTTCTAGCGGGAGTAGCACAGATACGCAGTATTTT. Full variable domain (missing parts from reference TRBV11-2 and TRBJ2-3): EAGVAQSPRYKIIEKRQSVAFWCNPISGHATLYWYQQILGQGPKLLIQFQNNGVVDDSQLPKDRFSAERLKGVDSTLKIQPAKLEDSAVYLCASSLGSSGSSTDTQYFGPGTRLTVL.

Ten or more counts support this clone. The rearrangement uses TRBV11-3 and TRBJ2-5, with D unclear. The V and J ends lost 4 bases and 1 base respectively, with 7 bases between them. Germline V gives CDR1 SGHNT, CDR2 YENEEA. The CDR3 extends over 13 amino acids. The CDR3 is CASSYSSQETQYF. For the CDR3, the DNA is TGTGCCAGCAGCTACAGCAGCCAAGAGACCCAGTACTTC.

The chain carries TRBV6-5 and TRBJ1-1; 7 nucleotides line up with TRBD1. The CDR3 runs to 12 residues. V lost 3 bases, J lost 8 bases, and 3 bases stayed unmatched. CDR1 and CDR2 from the germline V gene are MNHEY and SVGAGI. CDR3 nucleotides: TGTGCCAGCAGTTATATGACAGGGGAAGCTTTCTTT. Encoded protein: CASSYMTGEAFF.

CDR3 nucleotide sequence: TGTGCCAGTAGTAAGAACAGGCAAGAGACCCAGTACTTC. This translates into CASSKNRQETQYF. The chain joins TRBV19 to TRBJ2-5, with TRBD1 as a possible D gene (5 bases). This CDR3 has 13 residues. Germline V gives CDR1 LNHDA, CDR2 SQIVND (reference sequence). V was pared by 4 bases and J by 2 bases, with 8 bases between.

The V gene is TRBV30, the J gene TRBJ2-7; possibly TRBD1 for D (6 bases). CDR3 length equals 14 residues. Germline V gene lookup returns CDR1 GTSNPN and CDR2 SVGIG (reference sequence). The V end was cut by 4 bases, the J end by 2 bases, with 15 bases between. The CDR3 region has the DNA TGTGCCTGGAATTTTAGGGGACAAACCTACGAGCAGTACTTC. Amino acids: CAWNFRGQTYEQYF.

The chain joins TRBV28 to TRBJ2-7; D perhaps matches TRBD2 (6 bases). The J call may be wrong; the DNA end is better matched by TRBJ2-5. The CDR3 sequence is 14 residues long. In germline, CDR1 is MDHEN, CDR2 SYDVKM. The CDR3 DNA follows: TGTGCCACCCGACTAGGGGAGGATCAAGAGACCCAGTACTTC. Amino acids: CATRLGEDQETQYF.

The rearrangement uses TRBV5-1 and TRBJ2-7; the D gene is possibly TRBD2 (6 bases). Trimming left V 4 bases short and J 2 bases short, with 13 bases between. The CDR3 is made up of 14 amino acids. The germline gives CDR1 SGHRS, CDR2 YFSETQ. In DNA, the CDR3 is TGCGCCAGCAGCCCCGGGAGCCCTCCCTACGAGCAGTACTTC. It encodes CASSPGSPPYEQYF. The whole variable domain, remainder taken from reference TRBV5-1 and TRBJ2-7, is KAGVTQTPRYLIKTRGQQVTLSCSPISGHRSVSWYQQTPGQGLQFLFEYFSETQRNKGNFPGRFSGRQFSNSRSEMNVSTLELGDSALYLCASSPGSPPYEQYFGPGTRLTVT.

This clone was seen just once. The CDR3 sequence is CASTGEISYNEQFF. For the CDR3, the DNA is TGTGCCAGCACCGGAGAAATTTCCTACAATGAGCAGTTCTTC. The V and J genes are TRBV21-1 and TRBJ2-1; TRBD2 reflects the table's D call only, with no check against the DNA. TRBV21-1 represents a pseudogene. The CDR3 is made up of 14 amino acids.

This chain joins TRBV4-2 and TRBJ2-3; TRBD2 agrees at 13 bases. The CDR3 spans 18 residues. With 3 bases clipped from V and 3 bases from J, the junction kept 9 bases outside the gene matches. From germline, CDR1 is LGHNA and CDR2 YNFKEQ. CDR3 DNA: TGTGCCAGCAGCCATGAGCAACCGGGACTAGCGGGGACAGATACGCAGTATTTT. This gives the protein CASSHEQPGLAGTDTQYF.

This chain uses TRBV28 with TRBJ1-6; the D gene is possibly TRBD1 (5 bases). V lost 1 base and J lost 12, with 13 bases in between. CDR3 length: 14 residues. Looked up from germline, CDR1 is MDHEN and CDR2 is SYDVKM. In DNA, the CDR3 is TGTGCCAGCAGTTTATTTGTCCAGGGTTTACCCCTCCACTTT. Its protein product is CASSLFVQGLPLHF.

The V call is TRBV27, the J call TRBJ1-5; 7 positions match TRBD1. V was clipped by 3 bases and J by 5 bases; unmatched bases: 7. Germline CDR1 and CDR2: MNHEY and SMNVEV (reference sequence). The CDR3 runs to 15 residues. CDR3 loop: CASSFFRGLDQPQHF. The CDR3 coding sequence is TGTGCCAGCAGTTTTTTTAGGGGGCTGGATCAGCCCCAGCATTTT.

The chain is built from TRBV28 and TRBJ1-4; D is possibly TRBD1 (5 bases). Germline V lookup: CDR1 MDHEN, CDR2 SYDVKM. The CDR3 totals 18 residues. V was shortened by 2 bases and J by 0 bases, with 16 bases between the two germline ends. The CDR3 nucleotides are TGTGCCAGCAGTTTAGCACGACAGCTATTAGCAACTAATGAAAAACTGTTTTTT. Protein: CASSLARQLLATNEKLFF. The entire variable domain, with the rest obtained from reference TRBV28 and TRBJ1-4, is as follows: DVKVTQSSRYLVKRTGEKVFLECVQDMDHENMFWYRQDPGLGLRLIYFSYDVKMKEKGDIPEGYSVSREKKERFSLILESASTNQTSMYLCASSLARQLLATNEKLFFGSGTQLSVL.

The chain joins TRBV29-1 to TRBJ2-3; 10 bases map to TRBD2. The CDR3 is 14 residues long. V was clipped by 6 bases and J by 1 base; unmatched bases: 4. Per the germline V gene, CDR1 is SQVTM and CDR2 is ANQGSEA. The CDR3 sequence is CSVDLAGGTDTQYF. For the CDR3, the DNA is TGCAGCGTCGACCTAGCGGGAGGCACAGATACGCAGTATTTT.

The sample holds a few counts of this clone. The chain has TRBV2 and TRBJ2-1, with D hard to call. The CDR3 loop spans 13 amino acids. V gave up 3 bases and J gave up 1 base, with 4 bases separating them. Looked up from germline, CDR1 is SNHLY and CDR2 is FYNNEI. Here the CDR3 DNA reads TGTGCCAGCAGTGAGACTTCCTACAATGAGCAGTTCTTC. Protein product: CASSETSYNEQFF.

J is TRBJ2-4 and V is TRBV5-4; the D gene is possibly TRBD2 (6 bases). Trimming took off 4 bases at V and 0 bases at J, with 17 bases between the two ends. Per germline, CDR1 SGHNT and CDR2 YYREEE (reference sequence). The CDR3 is made up of 17 amino acids. Written as DNA, the CDR3 is TGTGCCAGCAGCCCACACTATAGCGGAGTAGCCAAAAACATTCAGTACTTC. This gives the protein CASSPHYSGVAKNIQYF.